Presented here are 6 T cell receptor beta chains from one specimen sequenced in a study of cytomegalovirus exposure and HLA in healthy donors. Amplification used 60 Vbeta primers and 13 Jbeta primers. Sequencing was performed with immunoSEQ multiplex PCR; in TCRdb, only in-frame clones are kept and a portion is missing. The repertoire holds about 150,000 clones, with approximately 71% as singletons. The sample taken for sequencing was PBMCs. These TCRs come from a man between 18 and 35 years old in good health and CMV-seropositive.

The chain combines TRBV2 with TRBJ1-2; the match to TRBD1 covers 7 bases. V gave up 3 bases and J gave up 4 bases; unmatched junction bases: 5. The CDR3 covers 14 residues. CDR1 and CDR2 (germline): SNHLY, FYNNEI. The CDR3 sequence: CASSEEAGGYGYTF. The CDR3 region has the DNA TGTGCCAGCAGTGAGGAGGCAGGGGGCTATGGCTACACCTTC.

The rearrangement joins TRBV4-1 to TRBJ2-2, with 10 bases fitting TRBD2. With 0 bases clipped from V and 4 bases from J, the junction kept 2 bases outside the gene matches. The germline V gene encodes CDR1 MGHRA and CDR2 YSYEKL. This CDR3 has 16 amino acids. The CDR3 reads CASSQELAGGTGELFF. DNA for the CDR3: TGCGCCAGCAGCCAAGAATTAGCGGGAGGCACCGGGGAGCTGTTTTTT.

The chain is built from TRBV2 and TRBJ2-7; weak D call: TRBD2 (7 bases). The V end lost 6 bases, the J end lost 2 bases, and 23 bases lay between the germline ends. The germline V gene has CDR1 SNHLY and CDR2 FYNNEI. This CDR3 is built from 17 residues. The CDR3 loop reads CASRFRDNRDYPYEQYF. CDR3 DNA sequence: TGTGCCAGCAGATTCCGGGACAACCGGGACTATCCCTACGAGCAGTACTTC.

This clone has a handful of counts. The chain links TRBV15 to TRBJ2-7, with 11 bases matching TRBD2. The CDR3 contains 14 residues. J lost 3 bases, V lost 5 bases, and 3 bases had no gene match. CDR1 is LNHNV and CDR2 is YYDKDF in the germline V gene (reference sequence). The CDR3 bases are TGTGCCACCAGCGTTAGCGGGAGGGGCTACGAGCAGTACTTC. This translates into CATSVSGRGYEQYF.

This clone was detected only a few times. The chain uses TRBV18 and TRBJ2-1, with a possible D match to TRBD1 (5 bases). The CDR3 length is 15 residues. From germline, CDR1 is KGHSH and CDR2 LQKENI. Between the trimmed V and J ends, which lost 3 bases and 3 bases, there was a span of 12 bases. The CDR3 spells CASSPRQGYYNEQFF. Here the CDR3 DNA reads TGTGCCAGCTCACCTAGGCAGGGATACTACAATGAGCAGTTCTTC.

The genes are TRBV11-1 and TRBJ2-1; TRBD2 matches 10 bases. Trimming at V came to 7 bases and at J to 0 bases, leaving 6 bases not matched to a gene. Germline lookup yields CDR1 SGHAT and CDR2 FQDESV (reference sequence). The CDR3 consists of 16 residues. The CDR3 DNA sequence: TGTGCCAGCACTAACCTAGCGGGAGACTCCTACAATGAGCAGTTCTTC. Residues: CASTNLAGDSYNEQFF.